This TCR beta chain was recovered during a study of OX40 agonist ivuxolimab in advanced cancers. Study-level information: Patients took ivuxolimab, an agonistic anti-OX40 (CD134) antibody.

Repertoires were generated with immunoSEQ multiplex PCR, while TCRdb's copy carries only in-frame clones and drops some. The profile shows more than 65,000 clones, more than 70% of them singletons. V was pared by 1 base and J by 9 bases, with 11 bases of the junction left unmatched. Germline CDR1 reads SGHTA; CDR2 reads FQGNSA. The CDR3 contains 16 residues. There are a few counts of this clone. The TCR originated in an adult with an advanced solid tumor such as melanoma, head and neck, liver or kidney cancer. The chain carries TRBV7-2 and TRBJ2-2, with TRBD1 identical over 7 bases. This specimen was CD4+ or CD8+ T cells sorted from blood, taken in a trial of the OX40 agonist ivuxolimab. The CDR3 nucleotides read TGTGCCAGCAGCTTAGAGGGACAGACTGTTTCCTGGGAGCTGTTTTTT. It translates to CASSLEGQTVSWELFF.